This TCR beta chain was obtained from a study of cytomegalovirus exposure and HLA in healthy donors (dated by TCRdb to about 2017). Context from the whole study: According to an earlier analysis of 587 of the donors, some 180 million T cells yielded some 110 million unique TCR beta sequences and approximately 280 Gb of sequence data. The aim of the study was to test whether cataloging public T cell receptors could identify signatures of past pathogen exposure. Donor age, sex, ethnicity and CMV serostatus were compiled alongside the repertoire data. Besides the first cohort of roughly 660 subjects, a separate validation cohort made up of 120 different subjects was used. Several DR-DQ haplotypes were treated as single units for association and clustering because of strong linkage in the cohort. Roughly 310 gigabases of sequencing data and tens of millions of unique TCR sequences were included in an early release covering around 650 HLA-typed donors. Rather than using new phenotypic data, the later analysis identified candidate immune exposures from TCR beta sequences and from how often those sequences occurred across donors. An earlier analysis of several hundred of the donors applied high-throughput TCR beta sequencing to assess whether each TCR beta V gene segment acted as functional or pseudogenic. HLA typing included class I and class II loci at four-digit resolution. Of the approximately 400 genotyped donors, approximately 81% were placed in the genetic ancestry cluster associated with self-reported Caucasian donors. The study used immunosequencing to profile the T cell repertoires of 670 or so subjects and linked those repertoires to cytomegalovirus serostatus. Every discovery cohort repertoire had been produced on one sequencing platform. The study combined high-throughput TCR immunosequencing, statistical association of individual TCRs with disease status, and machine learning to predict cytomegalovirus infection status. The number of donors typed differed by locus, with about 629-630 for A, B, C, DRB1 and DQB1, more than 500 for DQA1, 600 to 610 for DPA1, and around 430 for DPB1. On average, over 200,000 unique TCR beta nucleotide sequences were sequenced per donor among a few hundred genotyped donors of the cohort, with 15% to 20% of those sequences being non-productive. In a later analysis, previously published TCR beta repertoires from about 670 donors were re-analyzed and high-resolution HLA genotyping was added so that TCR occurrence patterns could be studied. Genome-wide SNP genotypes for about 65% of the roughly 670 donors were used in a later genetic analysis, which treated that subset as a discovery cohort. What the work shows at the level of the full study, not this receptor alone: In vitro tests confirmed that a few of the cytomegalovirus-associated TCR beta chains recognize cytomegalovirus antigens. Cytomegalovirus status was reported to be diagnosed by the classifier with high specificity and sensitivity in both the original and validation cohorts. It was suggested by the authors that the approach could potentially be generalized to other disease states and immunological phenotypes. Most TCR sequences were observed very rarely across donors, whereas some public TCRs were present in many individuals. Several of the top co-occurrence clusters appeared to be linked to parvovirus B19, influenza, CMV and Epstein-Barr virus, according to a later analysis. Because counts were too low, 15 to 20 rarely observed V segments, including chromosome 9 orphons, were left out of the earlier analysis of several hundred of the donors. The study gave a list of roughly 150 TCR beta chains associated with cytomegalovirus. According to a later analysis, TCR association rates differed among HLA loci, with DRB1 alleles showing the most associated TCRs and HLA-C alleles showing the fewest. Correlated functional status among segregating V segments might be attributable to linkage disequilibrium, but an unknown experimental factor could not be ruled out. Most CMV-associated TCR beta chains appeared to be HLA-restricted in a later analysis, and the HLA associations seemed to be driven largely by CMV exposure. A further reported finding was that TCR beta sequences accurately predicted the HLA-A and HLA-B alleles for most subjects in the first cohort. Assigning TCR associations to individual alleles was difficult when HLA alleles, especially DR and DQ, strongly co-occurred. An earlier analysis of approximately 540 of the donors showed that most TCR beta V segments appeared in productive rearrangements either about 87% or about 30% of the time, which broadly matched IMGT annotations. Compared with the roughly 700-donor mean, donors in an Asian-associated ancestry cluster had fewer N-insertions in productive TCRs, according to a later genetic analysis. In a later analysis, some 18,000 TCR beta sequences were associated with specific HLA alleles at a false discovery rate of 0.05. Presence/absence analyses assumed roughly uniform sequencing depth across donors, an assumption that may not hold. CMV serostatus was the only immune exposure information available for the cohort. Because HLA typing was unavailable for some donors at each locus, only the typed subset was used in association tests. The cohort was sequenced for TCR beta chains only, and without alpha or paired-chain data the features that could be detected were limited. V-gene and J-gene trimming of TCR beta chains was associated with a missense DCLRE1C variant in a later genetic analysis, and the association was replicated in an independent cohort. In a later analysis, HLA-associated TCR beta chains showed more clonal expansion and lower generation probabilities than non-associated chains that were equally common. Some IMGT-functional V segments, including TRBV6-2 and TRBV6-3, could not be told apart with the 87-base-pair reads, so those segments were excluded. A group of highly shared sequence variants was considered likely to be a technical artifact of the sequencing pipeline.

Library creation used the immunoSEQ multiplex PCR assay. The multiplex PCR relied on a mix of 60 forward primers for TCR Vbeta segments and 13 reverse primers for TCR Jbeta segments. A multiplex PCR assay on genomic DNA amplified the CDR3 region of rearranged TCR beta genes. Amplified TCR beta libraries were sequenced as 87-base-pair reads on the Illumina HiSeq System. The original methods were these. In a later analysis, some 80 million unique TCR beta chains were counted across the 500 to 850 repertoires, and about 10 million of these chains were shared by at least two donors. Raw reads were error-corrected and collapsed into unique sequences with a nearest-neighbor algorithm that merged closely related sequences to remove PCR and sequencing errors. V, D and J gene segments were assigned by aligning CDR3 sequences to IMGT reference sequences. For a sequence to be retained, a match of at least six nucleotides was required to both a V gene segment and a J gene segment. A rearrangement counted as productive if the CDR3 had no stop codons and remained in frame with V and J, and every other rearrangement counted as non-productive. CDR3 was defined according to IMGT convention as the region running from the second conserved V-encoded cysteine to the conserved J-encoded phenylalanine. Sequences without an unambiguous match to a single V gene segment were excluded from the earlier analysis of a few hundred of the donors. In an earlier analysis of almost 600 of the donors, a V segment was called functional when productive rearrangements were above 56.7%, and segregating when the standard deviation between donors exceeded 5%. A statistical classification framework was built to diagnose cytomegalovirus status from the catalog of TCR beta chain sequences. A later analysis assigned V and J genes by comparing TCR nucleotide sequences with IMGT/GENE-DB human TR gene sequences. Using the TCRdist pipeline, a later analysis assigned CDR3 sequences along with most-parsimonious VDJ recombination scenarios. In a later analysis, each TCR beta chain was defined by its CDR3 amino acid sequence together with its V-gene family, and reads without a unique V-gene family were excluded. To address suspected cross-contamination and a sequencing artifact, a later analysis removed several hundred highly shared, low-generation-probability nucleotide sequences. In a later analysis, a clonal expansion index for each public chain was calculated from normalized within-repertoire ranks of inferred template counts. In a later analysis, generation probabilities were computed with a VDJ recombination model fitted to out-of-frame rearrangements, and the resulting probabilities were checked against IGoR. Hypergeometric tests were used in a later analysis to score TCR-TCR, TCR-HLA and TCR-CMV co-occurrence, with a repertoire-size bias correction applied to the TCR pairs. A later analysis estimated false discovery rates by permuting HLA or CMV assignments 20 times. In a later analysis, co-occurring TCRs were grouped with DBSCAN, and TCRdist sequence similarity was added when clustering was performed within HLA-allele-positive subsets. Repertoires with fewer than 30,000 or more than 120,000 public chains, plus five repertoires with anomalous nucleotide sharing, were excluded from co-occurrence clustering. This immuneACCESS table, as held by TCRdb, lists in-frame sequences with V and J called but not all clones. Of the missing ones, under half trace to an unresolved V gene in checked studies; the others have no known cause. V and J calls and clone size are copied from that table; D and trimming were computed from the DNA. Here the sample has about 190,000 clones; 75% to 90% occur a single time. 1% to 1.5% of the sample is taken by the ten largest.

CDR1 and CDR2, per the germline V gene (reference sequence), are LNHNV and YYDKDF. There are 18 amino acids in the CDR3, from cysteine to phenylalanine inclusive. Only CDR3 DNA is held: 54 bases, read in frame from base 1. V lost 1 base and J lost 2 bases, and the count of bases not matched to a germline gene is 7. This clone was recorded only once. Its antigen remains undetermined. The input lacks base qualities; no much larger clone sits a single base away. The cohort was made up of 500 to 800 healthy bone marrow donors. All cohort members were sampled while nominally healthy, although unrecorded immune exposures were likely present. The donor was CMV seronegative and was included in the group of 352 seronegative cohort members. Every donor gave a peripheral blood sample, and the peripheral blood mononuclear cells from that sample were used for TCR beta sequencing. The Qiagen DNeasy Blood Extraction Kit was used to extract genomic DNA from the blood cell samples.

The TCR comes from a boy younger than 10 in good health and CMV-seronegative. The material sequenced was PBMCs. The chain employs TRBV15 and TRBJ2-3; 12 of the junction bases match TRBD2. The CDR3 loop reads CATSRGASGGGNTDTQYF. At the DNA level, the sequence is TGTGCCACCAGCAGAGGGGCTAGCGGGGGGGGTAACACAGATACGCAGTATTTT.